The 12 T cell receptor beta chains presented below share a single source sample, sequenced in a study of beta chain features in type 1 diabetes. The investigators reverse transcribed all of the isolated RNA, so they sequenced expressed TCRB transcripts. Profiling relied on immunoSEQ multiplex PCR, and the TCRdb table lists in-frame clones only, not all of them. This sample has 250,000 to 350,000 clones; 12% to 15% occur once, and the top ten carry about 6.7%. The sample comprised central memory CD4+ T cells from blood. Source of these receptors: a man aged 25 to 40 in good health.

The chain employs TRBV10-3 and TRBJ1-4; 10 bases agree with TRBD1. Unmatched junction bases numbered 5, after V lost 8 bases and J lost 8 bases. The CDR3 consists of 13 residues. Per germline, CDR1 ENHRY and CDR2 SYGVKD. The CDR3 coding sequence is TGTGCCATCTCCGGGACAGGGGAGGAAAAACTGTTTTTT. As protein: CAISGTGEEKLFF.

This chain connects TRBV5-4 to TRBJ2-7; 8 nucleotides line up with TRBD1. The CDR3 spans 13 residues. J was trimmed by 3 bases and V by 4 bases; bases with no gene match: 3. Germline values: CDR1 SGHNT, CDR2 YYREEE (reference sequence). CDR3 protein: CASSGQGFYEQYV. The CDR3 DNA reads TGTGCCAGCAGCGGACAGGGTTTCTACGAGCAGTACGTC.

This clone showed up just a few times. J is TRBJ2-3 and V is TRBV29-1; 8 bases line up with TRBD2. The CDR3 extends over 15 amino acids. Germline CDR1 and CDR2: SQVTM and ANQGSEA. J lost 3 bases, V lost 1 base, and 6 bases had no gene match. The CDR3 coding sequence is TGCAGCGTTGAAGGGGCGCGGGGGGCAACAGATACGCAGTATTTT. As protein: CSVEGARGATDTQYF.

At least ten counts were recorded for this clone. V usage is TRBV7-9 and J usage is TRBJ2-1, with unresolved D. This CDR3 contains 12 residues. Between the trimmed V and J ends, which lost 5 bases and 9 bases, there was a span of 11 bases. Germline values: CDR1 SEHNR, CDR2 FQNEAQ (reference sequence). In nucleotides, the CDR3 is TGTGCCAGCAGCCCAGAATGGGGTGAGCAGTTCTTC. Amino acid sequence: CASSPEWGEQFF.

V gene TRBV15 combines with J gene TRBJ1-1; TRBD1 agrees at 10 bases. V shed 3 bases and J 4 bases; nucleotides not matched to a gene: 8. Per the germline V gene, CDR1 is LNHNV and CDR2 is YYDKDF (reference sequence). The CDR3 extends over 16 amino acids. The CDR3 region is CATSRGAGQGSTEAFF. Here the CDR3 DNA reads TGTGCCACCAGCAGGGGAGCGGGACAGGGGAGCACTGAAGCTTTCTTT.

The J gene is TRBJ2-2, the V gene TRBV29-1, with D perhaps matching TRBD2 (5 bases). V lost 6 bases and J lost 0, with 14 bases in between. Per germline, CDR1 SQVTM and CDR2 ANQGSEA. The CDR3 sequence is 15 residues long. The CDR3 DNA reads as TGCAGCGTCCAAGGCGGTAGCGCGAACACCGGGGAGCTGTTTTTT. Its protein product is CSVQGGSANTGELFF.

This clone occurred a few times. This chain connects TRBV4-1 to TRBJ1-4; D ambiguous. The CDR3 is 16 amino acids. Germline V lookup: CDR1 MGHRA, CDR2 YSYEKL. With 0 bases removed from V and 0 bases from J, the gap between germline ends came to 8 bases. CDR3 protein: CASSQDGIATNEKLFF. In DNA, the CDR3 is TGCGCCAGCAGCCAAGACGGGATCGCAACTAATGAAAAACTGTTTTTT.

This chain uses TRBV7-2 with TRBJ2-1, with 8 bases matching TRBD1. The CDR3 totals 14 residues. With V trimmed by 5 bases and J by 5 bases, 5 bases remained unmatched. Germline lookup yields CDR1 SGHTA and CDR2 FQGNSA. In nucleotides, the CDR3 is TGTGCCAGCAGCCCCCAGGGGGCGAACAATGAGCAGTTCTTC. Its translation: CASSPQGANNEQFF. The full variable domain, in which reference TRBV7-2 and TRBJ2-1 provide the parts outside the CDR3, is GAGVSQSPSNKVTEKGKDVELRCDPISGHTALYWYRQSLGQGLEFLIYFQGNSAPDKSGLPSDRFSAERTGGSVSTLTIQRTQQEDSAVYLCASSPQGANNEQFFGPGTRLTVL.

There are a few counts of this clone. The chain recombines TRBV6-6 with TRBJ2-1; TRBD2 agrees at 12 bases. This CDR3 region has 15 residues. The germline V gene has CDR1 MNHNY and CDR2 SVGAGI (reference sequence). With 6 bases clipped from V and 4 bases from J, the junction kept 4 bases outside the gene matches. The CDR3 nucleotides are TGTGCCAGCAGGACTAGCGGGGGAGGTTACAATGAGCAGTTCTTC. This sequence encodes CASRTSGGGYNEQFF.

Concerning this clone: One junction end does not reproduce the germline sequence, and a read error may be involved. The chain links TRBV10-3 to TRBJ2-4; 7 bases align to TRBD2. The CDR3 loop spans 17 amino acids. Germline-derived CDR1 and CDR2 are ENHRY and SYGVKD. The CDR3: CASSYDGGKSLRNIQYF. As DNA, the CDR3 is TGTGCCAGCAGTTACGACGGGGGGAAGAGCCTCCGGAACATTCAGTACTTC.

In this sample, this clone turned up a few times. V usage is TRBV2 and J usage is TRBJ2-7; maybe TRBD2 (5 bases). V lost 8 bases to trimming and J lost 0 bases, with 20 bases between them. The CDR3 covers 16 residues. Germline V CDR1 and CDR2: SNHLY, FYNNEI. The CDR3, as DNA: TGTGCCAGCTTTGATCCGGGGTTAAGGAGCTCCTACGAGCAGTACTTC. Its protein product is CASFDPGLRSSYEQYF.

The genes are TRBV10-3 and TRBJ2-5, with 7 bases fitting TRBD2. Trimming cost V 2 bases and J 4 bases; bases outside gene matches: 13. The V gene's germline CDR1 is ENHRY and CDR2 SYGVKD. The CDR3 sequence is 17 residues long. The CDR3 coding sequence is TGTGCCATCAGTGAGGGTTTGGCTAGCGGAGGCAGAGAGACCCAGTACTTC. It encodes CAISEGLASGGRETQYF.